A selection of T cell receptor beta chains follows, all from one sample in a study of T-cell memory formation after mild COVID-19. TCRdb recomputed calls from the 5' RACE reads with MiXCR, one row per CDR3 protein. The sample consists of just under 150,000 distinct CDR3 sequences, about a fifth of them appearing once. Material for sequencing was PBMCs or a T cell subset sorted from them (not recorded which). These receptors came from an adult woman who had mild COVID-19 (a few samples of this study predate the infection). Cell type and time point are not known. Each CDR3 is given with its conserved first and last residue. Clone size is given for some rows only: seen once, a few or many times, or a class if the clone is expanded.

J,size,V,CDR3
TRBJ2-7,.,TRBV6-2/TRBV6-3,CATREPPDEQYF
TRBJ2-7,.,TRBV5-1,CASSWGTSETYEQYF
TRBJ2-1,many,TRBV5-1,CASSPDPSSYNEQFF
TRBJ2-7,.,TRBV5-8,CASSLGGTAVREQYF
TRBJ1-2,.,TRBV4-1,CASSQDLQGNYGYTF
TRBJ1-2,.,TRBV3-1,CASSQTSAGLANYGYTF
TRBJ2-3,few,TRBV5-1,CASSLTGSSTDTQYF
TRBJ2-2,many,TRBV7-2,CASSFDTGELFF
TRBJ1-5,few,TRBV12-3/TRBV12-4,CASSVQGVRQPQHF
TRBJ2-7,few,TRBV6-5,CASRARSLSDEQYF